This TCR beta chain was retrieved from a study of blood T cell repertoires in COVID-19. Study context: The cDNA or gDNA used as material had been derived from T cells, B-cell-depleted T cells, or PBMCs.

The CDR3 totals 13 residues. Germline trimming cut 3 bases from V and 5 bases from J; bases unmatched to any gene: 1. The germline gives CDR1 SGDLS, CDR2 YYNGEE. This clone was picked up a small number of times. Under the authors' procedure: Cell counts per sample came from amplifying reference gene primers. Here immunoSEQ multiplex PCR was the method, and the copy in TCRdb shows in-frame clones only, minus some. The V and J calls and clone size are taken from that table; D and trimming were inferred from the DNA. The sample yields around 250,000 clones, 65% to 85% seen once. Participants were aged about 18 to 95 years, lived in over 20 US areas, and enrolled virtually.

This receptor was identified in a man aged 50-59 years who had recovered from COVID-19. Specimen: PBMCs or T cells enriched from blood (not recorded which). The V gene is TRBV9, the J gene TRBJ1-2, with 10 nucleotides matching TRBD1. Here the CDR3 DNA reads TGTGCCAGCAGCGGGGGACAGGGGTATGGCTACACCTTC. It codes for CASSGGQGYGYTF.